Listed here is a single T cell receptor beta chain. These data originate in a study of CD8 T cells in Susac syndrome. Looking at the study overall: The Susac syndrome patients were therapy-naive, on corticosteroids, or on intravenous immunoglobulin alone at blood draw.

The CDR3 is 15 amino acids. Trimming removed 4 bases at V and 0 bases at J, with 14 bases between. The germline V gene has CDR1 SGHNT and CDR2 YYREEE (reference sequence). RNA totalling about 0.45 to 1 ug underwent reverse transcription with random hexamers. TCRdb itself ran the immunoSEQ multiplex PCR reads through MiXCR, one entry per CDR3 protein. Seen here are 150,000 to 200,000 distinct CDR3 sequences, 90% to 95% observed once, and the top ten hold around 0.085%. This chain uses TRBV5-4 with TRBJ2-7, with a weak D call TRBD2 (6 bases). Sequenced material: CD4+ T cells from PBMCs. The clonotype was recovered from a human donor with Susac syndrome. The CDR3: CASSLRDGSSYEQYF. In nucleotides, the CDR3 is TGTGCCAGCAGCCTCCGGGACGGGAGCTCCTACGAGCAGTACTTC.